Below, 11 T cell receptor beta chains from the same sample are listed, as sequenced in a study of CD8+CD57+ T cells in acquired aplastic anemia. Profiling of TCR beta VDJ combinations and CDR3 sequences used genomic DNA as template. Using its own MiXCR run on the reads, TCRdb lists one record per CDR3 protein. The sample records some 150,000 distinct CDR3 sequences, 52% being singletons. Sequencing involved patients with CD8+CD57+ cell expansion previously shown by flow cytometry. Material for sequencing was sorted CD4+, CD8+, or CD8+CD57+ T cells (not recorded which) from PBMCs. These receptors all come from a human donor with aplastic anemia.

This chain connects TRBV6-1 to TRBJ1-2; 7 bases are a match to TRBD1. Germline V gene lookup returns CDR1 MNHNS and CDR2 SASEGT. The CDR3 contains 16 residues. V shed 6 bases, J shed 6 bases, and the junction held 16 bases outside the gene matches. The CDR3 is CASRPTTGARPDGYTF. As DNA, the CDR3 is TGTGCCAGCAGACCAACTACAGGGGCACGACCCGATGGCTACACCTTC.

This chain uses TRBV10-1 with TRBJ2-1; D unresolved. This CDR3 region has 13 residues. Trimming left V 4 bases short and J 8 bases short, with 12 bases between. Germline V gene lookup returns CDR1 WNHNN and CDR2 SYGVQD (reference sequence). As DNA, the CDR3 is TGCGCCAGCAGTGTTGACGCGGTGGATGAGCAGTTCTTC. This codes for CASSVDAVDEQFF.

The chain employs TRBV20-1 and TRBJ2-1; 8 nucleotides align to TRBD2. From germline, CDR1 is DFQATT and CDR2 SNEGSKA (reference sequence). V shed 1 base, J shed 4 bases, and the junction held 3 bases outside the gene matches. The CDR3 spans 14 residues. CDR3 loop: CSARVAGYYNEQFF. CDR3 nucleotides: TGCAGTGCTAGAGTAGCGGGATATTACAATGAGCAGTTCTTC.

A few counts support this clonotype. DNA for the CDR3: TGTGCCACCACCCAGGCAAGCGGACATTATAGCAATCAGCCCCAGCATTTT. Amino acid sequence: CATTQASGHYSNQPQHF. The genes are TRBV15 and TRBJ1-5; maybe TRBD1 (5 bases). The CDR3 contains 17 residues. Germline CDR1 and CDR2: LNHNV and YYDKDF (reference sequence). V lost 7 bases and J 0 bases, leaving 19 bases between the germline ends.

This chain links TRBV7-8 with TRBJ2-1; D unclear. This CDR3 is built from 11 residues. Germline-derived CDR1 and CDR2 are SGHVS and FQNEAQ. Deletions cut 2 bases from V and 10 bases from J, with 6 bases between. Written as DNA, the CDR3 is TGTGCCAGCAGCTTACTAGTAGAGCAGTTCTTC. Its translation: CASSLLVEQFF.

The chain carries TRBV9 and TRBJ2-6; no clear D gene. This CDR3 region has 15 residues. Per the germline V gene, CDR1 is SGDLS and CDR2 is YYNGEE. The V and J ends lost 1 base and 0 bases respectively, with 5 bases between them. As DNA, the CDR3 is TGTGCCAGCAGCGTAAAGAGCTCTGGGGCCAACGTCCTGACTTTC. This codes for CASSVKSSGANVLTF.

This clonotype came up a few times. The genes are TRBV2 and TRBJ2-3, with 14 bases that match TRBD2. The CDR3 has 15 residues. The germline V gene has CDR1 SNHLY and CDR2 FYNNEI. J was trimmed by 2 bases and V by 11 bases; bases with no gene match: 6. In DNA form, the CDR3 reads TGTGCCCGAAGACTAGCGGGGGGGACCACAGATACGCAGTATTTT. Translated, it gives CARRLAGGTTDTQYF.

This clonotype was seen at least ten times. The V and J genes are TRBV7-2 and TRBJ1-5, with TRBD1 matching over 8 bases. The CDR3 totals 15 residues. The germline V gene has CDR1 SGHTA and CDR2 FQGNSA. J gave up 5 bases and V 5 bases, and 8 bases lay outside the gene matches. The CDR3 reads CASSLIDRGDQPQHF. The CDR3 DNA reads as TGTGCCAGCAGCCTCATAGACAGGGGCGATCAGCCCCAGCATTTT. The complete variable domain, with remaining parts taken from reference TRBV7-2 and TRBJ1-5, reads GAGVSQSPSNKVTEKGKDVELRCDPISGHTALYWYRQSLGQGLEFLIYFQGNSAPDKSGLPSDRFSAERTGGSVSTLTIQRTQQEDSAVYLCASSLIDRGDQPQHFGDGTRLSIL.

The V and J genes are TRBV30 and TRBJ2-2, with D possibly TRBD2 on 5 matching bases. The V end was cut by 5 bases, the J end by 7 bases, with 11 bases between. This CDR3 has 12 amino acids. CDR1 and CDR2 (germline): GTSNPN, SVGIG (reference sequence). CDR3 nucleotide sequence: TGTGCCTGGGGCCGAGAGGGCGGGGAGCTGTTTTTT. Translated: CAWGREGGELFF.

V usage is TRBV9 and J usage is TRBJ1-5; D gene ambiguous. Deletions cut 2 bases from V and 0 bases from J, with 9 bases between. Germline CDR1 SGDLS, CDR2 YYNGEE. This CDR3 contains 15 residues. DNA of the CDR3: TGTGCCAGCAGCGTTGGAGCGTATAGCAATCAGCCCCAGCATTTT. Translating it yields CASSVGAYSNQPQHF.

This clonotype occurred a few times. The V call is TRBV6-2 or TRBV6-3, the J call TRBJ2-2; 8 bases map to TRBD2. The ends lost 5 bases at V and 4 bases at J; junction bases unmatched: 9. The CDR3 consists of 16 residues. Germline CDR1 and CDR2: MNHEY and SVGEGT. The CDR3 nucleotides read TGTGCCAGCAGTCACGGGGGGGCCGGGAGCACCGGGGAGCTGTTTTTT. Amino acid sequence: CASSHGGAGSTGELFF.